Shown below are 2 T cell receptor beta chains from a single sample sequenced in a study of shared clonotypes between healthy human individuals. Repertoires were generated with immunoSEQ multiplex PCR, while TCRdb's copy carries only in-frame clones and drops some. The repertoire includes about 530,000 clones, roughly 95% of them detected once, and about 0.064% sits in the top ten. The sample comprised naive CD4+ T cells sorted from blood. As to subset: CD45RA+ positively selected. These TCRs come from a woman under 40 in good health.

The chain combines TRBV21-1 with TRBJ2-3; the table's D call TRBD1 went unverified against the DNA. TRBV21-1 is a recognized pseudogene. The CDR3 spans 15 residues. CDR3 loop: CASSKGQGATDTQYF. The DNA of the CDR3 is TGTGCCAGCAGCAAGGGACAGGGGGCAACAGATACGCAGTATTTT.

This chain links TRBV28 with TRBJ2-3; D tentatively reads TRBD1 or TRBD2 (5 bases each). This CDR3 comprises 15 residues. CDR1 is MDHEN, CDR2 SYDVKM, per germline. V was clipped by 3 bases and J by 1 base, with 11 bases between them. The CDR3 spells CASSFFQGGTDTQYF. The CDR3 DNA reads as TGTGCCAGCAGTTTTTTCCAGGGAGGCACAGATACGCAGTATTTT.